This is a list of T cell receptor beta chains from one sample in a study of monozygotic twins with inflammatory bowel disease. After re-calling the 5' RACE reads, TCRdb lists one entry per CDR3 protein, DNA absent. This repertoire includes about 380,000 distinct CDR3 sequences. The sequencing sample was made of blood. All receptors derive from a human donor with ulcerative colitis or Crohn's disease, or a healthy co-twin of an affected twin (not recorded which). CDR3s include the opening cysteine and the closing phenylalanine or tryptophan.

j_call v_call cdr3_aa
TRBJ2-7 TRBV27 CASRLAGGQKEQYF
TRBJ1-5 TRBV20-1 CSADYRTSNQPQHF
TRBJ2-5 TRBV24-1 CATSGTPKETQYF
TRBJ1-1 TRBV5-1 CASSPTANTEAFF
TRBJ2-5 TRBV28 CASSSAGTGEETQYF
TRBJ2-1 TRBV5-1 CASSRPGISYNEQFF
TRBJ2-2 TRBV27 CASSWGRDSGELFF
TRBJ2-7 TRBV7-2 CASTRGRVDYEQYF
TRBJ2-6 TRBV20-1 CSARISSGANVLTF
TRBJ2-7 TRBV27 CASSSFLTREQYF
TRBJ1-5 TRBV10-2 CASRKDGNQPQHF
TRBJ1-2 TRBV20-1 CSARAAVSGYTF
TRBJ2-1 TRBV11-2 CASSFSGDYNEQFF
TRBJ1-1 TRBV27 CASRTAVSGTEAFF
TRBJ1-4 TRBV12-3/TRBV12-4 CASSFMQVNEKLFF
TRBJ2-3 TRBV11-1 CASSRQGLTDTQYF
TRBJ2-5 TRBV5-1 CASSSEGHAETQYF
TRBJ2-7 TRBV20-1 CSFWTGGDVHEQYF
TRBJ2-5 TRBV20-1 CSARRPGTAQETQYF
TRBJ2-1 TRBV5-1 CASSLGGQGAGTYEQFF
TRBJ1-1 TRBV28 CASSSAVEAVVTEAFF
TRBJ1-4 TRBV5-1 CASSLGKTTNEKLFF
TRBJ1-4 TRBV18 CASSPAWGKSNEKLFF
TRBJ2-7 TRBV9 CASSVDPRTGDEQYF
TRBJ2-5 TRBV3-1 CASSQVGQIQETQYF
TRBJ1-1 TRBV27 CASSSFGQLNTEAFF
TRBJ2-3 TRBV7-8 CASSPERGRGTDTQYF
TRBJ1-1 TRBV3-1 CASSHGQGRTDTEAFF
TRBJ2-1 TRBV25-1 CASSDILRQGPYNEQFF
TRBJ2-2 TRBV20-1 CSARDRSHHRAGELFF
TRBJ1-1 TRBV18 CASSPPGQGVSRAFF
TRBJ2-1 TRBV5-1 CASSLTTNEQFF
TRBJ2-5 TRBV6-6 CASSLQGDQETQYF
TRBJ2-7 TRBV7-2 CASSQRGAFHEQYF
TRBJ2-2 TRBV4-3 CASSLTGTRKNTGELFF
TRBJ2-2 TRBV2 CASSEGTGGELFF
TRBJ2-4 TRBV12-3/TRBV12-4 CASSFNQGRPKNIQYF
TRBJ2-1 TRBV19 CASSIAWVAGRYNEQFF
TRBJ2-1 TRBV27 CASSFIGNYNEQFF
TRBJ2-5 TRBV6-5 CASATPGLNFETQYF